The rows below give T cell receptor beta chains drawn from one sample of a study of T cells in Graves' hyperthyroidism and ophthalmopathy. From the multiplex PCR reads, TCRdb called clonotypes with MiXCR, one entry per CDR3 protein. The profile shows hundreds of thousands of distinct CDR3 sequences, 14% of them singletons. The sample was blood. The source of these receptors is a woman between 40 and 55 years old with Graves' hyperthyroidism. CDR3s include the opening cysteine and the closing phenylalanine or tryptophan. A D gene is named only where the DNA matches it firmly. The listing skips clone size in some rows; elsewhere it reads once, few, many or a size class.

clone_size	d_call	j_call	v_call	cdr3_aa	cdr3_nt
many	TRBD2	TRBJ2-3	TRBV29-1	CSVGRLAGGRGGTDTQYF	TGCAGCGTTGGGAGACTAGCGGGAGGCCGGGGGGGCACAGATACGCAGTATTTT
NA	TRBD2	TRBJ2-4	TRBV20-1	CSAYERDPKNIQYF	TGCAGTGCTTACGAGCGGGACCCCAAAAACATTCAGTACTTC
many	TRBD1	TRBJ1-5	TRBV28	CASRDRRDQPQHF	TGTGCCAGCCGGGACAGGCGGGATCAGCCCCAGCATTTT
many	TRBD1	TRBJ2-7	TRBV20-1	CSASDRGQSYEQYF	TGCAGTGCTTCGGACAGGGGGCAGAGCTACGAGCAGTACTTC
NA	TRBD1	TRBJ2-1	TRBV12-3/TRBV12-4	CASSPAGQGVRFF	TGTGCCAGCAGTCCCGCCGGACAGGGCGTTCGGTTCTTC
many	TRBD2	TRBJ2-7	TRBV11-2	CASSLGTLAGFEQYF	TGTGCCAGCAGCTTAGGAACCCTAGCGGGATTCGAGCAGTACTTC
few	TRBD2	TRBJ2-2	TRBV5-1	CASSLATSGVGELFF	TGCGCCAGCAGCTTGGCCACTAGCGGTGTCGGGGAGCTGTTTTTT
few	NA	TRBJ1-5	TRBV10-3	CAISEYSSNQPQHF	TGTGCCATCAGTGAGTATTCGAGCAATCAGCCCCAGCATTTT
many	NA	TRBJ2-2	TRBV20-1	CSARDFSYTGELFF	TGCAGTGCTAGAGATTTCAGTTACACCGGGGAGCTGTTTTTT
many	NA	TRBJ2-4	TRBV20-1	CSAPQLAKNIQYF	TGCAGTGCCCCCCAGCTAGCCAAAAACATTCAGTACTTC
many	NA	TRBJ2-1	TRBV2	CASSDRAPPNEQFF	TGTGCCAGCAGTGATCGCGCCCCTCCAAATGAGCAGTTCTTC
NA	NA	TRBJ2-1	TRBV19	CASSMSAGGTYNEQFF	TGTGCCAGTAGTATGTCAGCAGGGGGGACCTACAATGAGCAGTTCTTC
once	NA	TRBJ2-5	TRBV29-1	CSVNSGSQETQYF	TGCAGCGTCAATTCCGGGAGTCAAGAGACCCAGTACTTC
many	NA	TRBJ2-1	TRBV12-3/TRBV12-4	CASSLGIDSSAEQFF	TGTGCCAGCAGTTTAGGTATCGACAGTAGCGCTGAGCAGTTCTTC
NA	NA	TRBJ1-1	TRBV6-5	CASSYPDYTEAFF	TGTGCCAGCAGTTACCCCGACTACACTGAAGCTTTCTTT
NA	NA	TRBJ1-2	TRBV7-9	CASSLPKGQNYGYTF	TGTGCCAGCAGCTTACCCAAGGGTCAAAACTATGGCTACACCTTC
NA	TRBD2	TRBJ2-5	TRBV7-9	CASSPLAGDLETQYF	TGTGCCAGCAGCCCTCTAGCGGGAGATCTCGAGACCCAGTACTTC
many	NA	TRBJ2-1	TRBV12-3/TRBV12-4	CASSLFPYNEQFF	TGTGCCAGCAGTTTATTTCCCTACAATGAGCAGTTCTTC
NA	NA	TRBJ1-5	TRBV6-2/TRBV6-3	CASSNGGSNQLQHF	TGTGCCAGCAGCAACGGGGGTAGCAATCAGCTCCAGCATTTT
many	NA	TRBJ2-3	TRBV6-1	CASGRVGTDTQYF	TGTGCCAGCGGCAGGGTGGGTACAGATACGCAGTATTTT
many	TRBD1	TRBJ1-5	TRBV30	CAWSDGQDNQPQHF	TGTGCCTGGAGTGACGGACAGGATAATCAGCCCCAGCATTTT
few	NA	TRBJ1-5	TRBV19	CASSRDSLLSQHF	TGTGCCAGTAGCAGGGACTCGTTGCTATCCCAGCATTTT
NA	TRBD1	TRBJ2-1	TRBV29-1	CSVEGTGRYNEQFF	TGCAGCGTTGAGGGGACAGGGAGGTACAATGAGCAGTTCTTC
NA	TRBD1	TRBJ2-7	TRBV6-5	CASSYSDRGGEQYF	TGTGCCAGCAGTTACTCGGACAGGGGGGGGGAGCAGTACTTC
many	TRBD2	TRBJ2-1	TRBV3-1	CASSQVTGGEQFF	TGTGCCAGCAGCCAAGTTACGGGGGGTGAGCAGTTCTTC
many	NA	TRBJ2-1	TRBV7-9	CASSLIQGEQFF	TGTGCCAGCAGCTTAATACAGGGTGAGCAGTTCTTC
many	NA	TRBJ2-7	TRBV29-1	CSVVIMGAYEQYF	TGCAGCGTTGTTATCATGGGAGCCTACGAGCAGTACTTC
NA	TRBD2	TRBJ2-3	TRBV6-1	CASSISGSVSDTQYF	TGTGCCAGCAGTATTAGCGGGAGTGTTTCAGATACGCAGTATTTT
few	NA	TRBJ1-1	TRBV4-2	CASSQERATEAFF	TGTGCCAGCAGCCAAGAGAGGGCAACTGAAGCTTTCTTT
few	NA	TRBJ2-4	TRBV28	CASSFPRDKVAKNIQYF	TGTGCCAGCAGTTTCCCCCGAGACAAGGTGGCCAAAAACATTCAGTACTTC
many	NA	TRBJ2-7	TRBV12-3/TRBV12-4	CASSLGTQAYEQYF	TGTGCCAGCAGTCTAGGGACTCAAGCCTACGAGCAGTACTTC
many	TRBD2	TRBJ2-1	TRBV7-6	CASSLAGLAVTYNEQFF	TGTGCCAGCAGCTTAGCCGGACTAGCGGTCACCTACAATGAGCAGTTCTTC
many	NA	TRBJ2-7	TRBV18	CASSPPSEYYEQYF	TGTGCCAGCTCACCACCCTCAGAATATTACGAGCAGTACTTC
many	TRBD1	TRBJ1-5	TRBV6-1	CASRTGGLGNQPQHF	TGTGCCAGCAGGACAGGGGGCTTGGGCAATCAGCCCCAGCATTTT
NA	TRBD2	TRBJ2-1	TRBV6-5	CASSYLSSGSLGNEQFF	TGTGCCAGCAGTTACTTGTCTAGCGGGAGCCTCGGGAATGAGCAGTTCTTC
few	NA	TRBJ2-1	TRBV6-5	CASSYSIANEQFF	TGTGCCAGCAGTTACTCGATAGCGAATGAGCAGTTCTTC
many	NA	TRBJ1-3	TRBV7-2	CASSQGLGGNTIYF	TGTGCCAGCAGTCAGGGACTTGGAGGAAACACCATATATTTT
NA	TRBD1	TRBJ2-1	TRBV28	CASSIWGTGSNEQFF	TGTGCCAGCAGTATTTGGGGGACAGGGTCGAATGAGCAGTTCTTC
NA	NA	TRBJ2-1	TRBV18	CASSPGRDYNEQFF	TGTGCCAGCTCACCCGGCAGGGACTACAATGAGCAGTTCTTC
many	NA	TRBJ2-5	TRBV11-1	CASSFTGYQETQYF	TGTGCCAGCAGCTTTACCGGGTACCAAGAGACCCAGTACTTC
few	NA	TRBJ2-7	TRBV19	CASSMLGGASYEQYF	TGTGCCAGTAGTATGTTGGGTGGGGCCTCCTACGAGCAGTACTTC
many	NA	TRBJ1-2	TRBV7-9	CASSLADMKDGYTF	TGTGCCAGCAGCTTGGCAGACATGAAGGATGGCTACACCTTC
NA	NA	TRBJ2-1	TRBV12-3/TRBV12-4	CASRKGEDYNEQFF	TGTGCCAGCAGAAAAGGAGAGGACTACAATGAGCAGTTCTTC
NA	NA	TRBJ2-7	TRBV20-1	CSARGPTGNYEQYF	TGCAGTGCTAGAGGACCGACTGGGAACTACGAGCAGTACTTC
NA	TRBD2	TRBJ2-3	TRBV10-2	CASSPGLAGVHTQYF	TGCGCCAGCAGCCCGGGACTAGCGGGAGTCCATACGCAGTATTTT
few	TRBD2	TRBJ2-3	TRBV10-3	CAISPTSGSGDTQYF	TGTGCCATCAGCCCTACTAGCGGGAGTGGAGATACCCAGTATTTT
many	TRBD2	TRBJ2-1	TRBV20-1	CSASSLAGGLLYNEQFF	TGCAGTGCTAGTAGTCTAGCGGGAGGACTCCTCTACAATGAGCAGTTCTTC
many	NA	TRBJ2-5	TRBV10-3	CAISESIVRVGETQYF	TGTGCCATCAGTGAGTCGATAGTCAGGGTAGGAGAGACCCAGTACTTC
many	NA	TRBJ2-3	TRBV5-1	CASSLVRTTSTDTQYF	TGCGCCAGCAGCTTGGTCAGGACAACTAGCACAGATACGCAGTATTTT
many	NA	TRBJ2-1	TRBV24-1	CATSDPDLSSYNEQFF	TGTGCCACCAGTGACCCGGACCTTAGCTCCTACAATGAGCAGTTCTTC